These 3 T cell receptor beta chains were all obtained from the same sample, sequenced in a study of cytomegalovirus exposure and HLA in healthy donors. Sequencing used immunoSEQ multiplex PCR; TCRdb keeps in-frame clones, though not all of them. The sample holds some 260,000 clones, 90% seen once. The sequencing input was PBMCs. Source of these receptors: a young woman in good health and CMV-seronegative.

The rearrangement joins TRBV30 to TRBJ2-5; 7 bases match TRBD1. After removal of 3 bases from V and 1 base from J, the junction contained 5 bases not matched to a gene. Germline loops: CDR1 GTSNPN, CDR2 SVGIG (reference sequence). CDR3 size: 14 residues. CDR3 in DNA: TGTGCCTGGAGCCCGGGACAGCGCCAAGAGACCCAGTACTTC. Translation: CAWSPGQRQETQYF.

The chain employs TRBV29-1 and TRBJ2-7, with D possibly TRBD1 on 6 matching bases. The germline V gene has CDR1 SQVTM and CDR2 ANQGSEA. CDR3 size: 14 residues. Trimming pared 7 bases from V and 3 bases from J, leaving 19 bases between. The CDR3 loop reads CSAKQQGKFYEQYF. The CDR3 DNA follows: TGCAGCGCCAAGCAACAGGGAAAATTCTACGAGCAGTACTTC.

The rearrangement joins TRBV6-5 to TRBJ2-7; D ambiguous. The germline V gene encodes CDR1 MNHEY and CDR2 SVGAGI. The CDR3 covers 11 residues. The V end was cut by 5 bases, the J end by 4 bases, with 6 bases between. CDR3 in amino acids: CASSGTYEQYF. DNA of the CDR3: TGTGCCAGCAGTGGAACATACGAGCAGTACTTC.